These T cell receptor beta chains were read from a single sample in a study of T-cell reconstitution after alpha-beta-depleted transplantation in children. Via MiXCR, TCRdb re-called the PCR reads, giving one row per CDR3 protein. The sample contains about 210,000 distinct CDR3 sequences, around a sixth of which appear only once. The sample was PBMCs, mostly from graft donor cells, taken 360 days after TCRalphabeta/CD19-depleted stem cell transplant. These receptors all come from a male patient aged 2-9 years who had a stem cell transplant for acute lymphoblastic leukemia, so the T cells may come from the graft donor. Both conserved end residues are part of each CDR3. D genes are given only for firm matches. Expanded clones are given a class, and other clones once, few, many or no size at all.

v_call	j_call	d_call	clone_size	cdr3_nt	cdr3_aa
TRBV28	TRBJ2-3	.	few	TGTGCCAGCAACTCCGGGGCGCTTGGCACAGATACGCAGTATTTT	CASNSGALGTDTQYF
TRBV9	TRBJ2-5	TRBD2	few	TGTGCCAGCAGCGTAGGACTAGCGGGGCGGGAGACCCAGTACTTC	CASSVGLAGRETQYF
TRBV12-3/TRBV12-4	TRBJ2-1	.	.	TGTGCCGTGCCTGGGGGGGGCTTCTCCTACAATGAGCAGTTCTTC	CAVPGGGFSYNEQFF
TRBV5-1	TRBJ2-7	TRBD2	few	TGCGCCAGCAGGTCGGTGCCGGCTAGCGGGTACTCCTACGAGCAGTACTTC	CASRSVPASGYSYEQYF
TRBV11-2	TRBJ2-7	.	few	TGTGCCAGCAGCTTAGAGCCCGGACCTTACGAGCAGTACTTC	CASSLEPGPYEQYF
TRBV12-3/TRBV12-4	TRBJ2-5	TRBD1	.	TGTGCCAGCAGTTTACCGCGGGACAGGGGGACCCAGTACTTC	CASSLPRDRGTQYF
TRBV12-3/TRBV12-4	TRBJ2-7	TRBD1	many	TGTGCCAGCAGTCCACAGGGGGCTCAACCTCAGCAGTACTTC	CASSPQGAQPQQYF
TRBV6-5	TRBJ1-1	.	.	TGTGCCAGCAGTTACTCGAGAGGGGTGAACACTGAAGCTTTCTTT	CASSYSRGVNTEAFF
TRBV20-1	TRBJ2-5	.	.	TGCAGTGCTAACGAGGGGGTCCAAGAGACCCAGTACTTC	CSANEGVQETQYF
TRBV5-1	TRBJ1-6	.	few	TGCGCCAGCAGCTTGGCCGGCAATAATTCACCCCTCCACTTT	CASSLAGNNSPLHF
TRBV18	TRBJ1-2	.	.	TGTGCCAGCTCACCGAGGACAGCCCAATATGGCTACACCTTC	CASSPRTAQYGYTF